This T cell receptor (beta chain) stems from a study of cytotoxic CD8 clonotypes in ibrutinib-treated CLL. Study-level background: 25 or so partial and 2 complete responses; at median roughly 70 months, around 14 remitted, about twelve progressed.

The germline V and J ends were trimmed by 3 bases and 2 bases, with 8 bases remaining between them. Germline V gene lookup returns CDR1 ENHRY and CDR2 SYGVKD. The CDR3 is made up of 13 amino acids. Method: immunoSEQ multiplex PCR; TCRdb's copy keeps in-frame clones and lacks some. This table has about 140,000 clones, 80% appearing once. J is TRBJ2-7 and V is TRBV10-3; D not certain. This clonotype originated in a human donor with chronic lymphocytic leukemia. Sequences were derived from PBMCs, sampled after 36 months of ibrutinib treatment. DNA for the CDR3: TGTGCCATCAGTGATTCCCTGGCCTACGAGCAGTACTTC. It translates to CAISDSLAYEQYF.